This is a list of T cell receptor beta chains from one sample in a study of T cell changes during pregnancy in multiple sclerosis. Profiling relied on immunoSEQ multiplex PCR, and the TCRdb table lists in-frame clones only, not all of them. Of 60,000 to 75,000 clones in the sample, about 91% were seen once. Here the sequenced sample was peripheral blood, taken after pregnancy. The receptors derive from a female donor with multiple sclerosis, enrolled in a pregnancy study. Each CDR3 is given with its conserved first and last residue. Fields, in order: V gene, J gene, D gene, clone size, CDR3 DNA, CDR3 protein. The D gene is left open where the match is weak. Size is stated for part of the rows, as once, few or many counts, or as a class when the clone is expanded.

TRBV2	TRBJ2-1	TRBD2	-	TGTGCCAGCAGGGCGGGACTAGCGGGGACGAATGAGCAGTTCTTC	CASRAGLAGTNEQFF
TRBV5-4	TRBJ2-1	-	medium-sized	TGTGCCAGCAGCTTGGCAACATACAATGAGCAGTTCTTC	CASSLATYNEQFF
TRBV5-1	TRBJ1-3	-	-	TGCGCCAGCAGCGAGGGTCCAAGCTCTGGAAACACCATATATTTT	CASSEGPSSGNTIYF
TRBV11-2	TRBJ2-7	TRBD1	-	TGTGCCAGCAGCTTAGCCGGTTGGACAGGGGGGACCTACGAGCAGTACTTC	CASSLAGWTGGTYEQYF
TRBV10-3	TRBJ1-1	TRBD1	few	TGTGCCGTACAGGGGGACACTGAAGCTTTCTTT	CAVQGDTEAFF
TRBV5-6	TRBJ1-2	-	-	TGTGCCAGCAGCTTGTTGGGGGCTGGCTACACCTTC	CASSLLGAGYTF
TRBV11-2	TRBJ1-5	TRBD1	-	TGTGCCAGCAGCCTAACCGGGACAGGCAACAATCAGCCCCAGCATTTT	CASSLTGTGNNQPQHF
TRBV10-3	TRBJ1-4	-	-	TGTGCCACCGCAGACACTTCAACTAATGAAAAACTGTTTTTT	CATADTSTNEKLFF
TRBV5-5	TRBJ1-3	-	-	TGTGCCAGCAGCTTTAATCAGGGCCTATTCTCTGGAAACACCATATATTTT	CASSFNQGLFSGNTIYF
TRBV6-1	TRBJ1-1	-	-	TGTGCCAGCAGTGAAAGACACAACACTGAAGCTTTCTTT	CASSERHNTEAFF
TRBV28	TRBJ2-2	-	-	TGTGCCAGCAGTATAGAGACAGGCAACACCGGGGAGCTGTTTTTT	CASSIETGNTGELFF
TRBV7-2	TRBJ2-5	TRBD2	-	TGTGCCAGCAGCTCCGGACTAGCAGGAGAGACCCAGTACTTC	CASSSGLAGETQYF
TRBV6-4	TRBJ1-5	-	-	TGTGCCAGCAGTGATCCCGGGTCTACACTCAAGGAGCCCCAGCATTTT	CASSDPGSTLKEPQHF
TRBV28	TRBJ2-1	TRBD2	-	TGTGCCACCACTAGCGGAGCCTACAATGAGCAGTTCTTC	CATTSGAYNEQFF
TRBV19	TRBJ2-2	TRBD2	-	TGTGCCAGTAGCCCGACTAGCGGGTACACCGGGGAGCTGTTTTTT	CASSPTSGYTGELFF
TRBV7-9	TRBJ1-2	-	-	TGTGCCAGCAGCTCGCCAGGGCTGGATGGCTACACCTTC	CASSSPGLDGYTF
TRBV30	TRBJ1-1	-	-	TGTGCCTGGAGACAGGTTATGAACACTGAAGCTTTCTTT	CAWRQVMNTEAFF
TRBV7-8	TRBJ1-2	TRBD1	-	TGTGCCAGCAGCCCTGGGACAGAAAGTACCTCGTACGGCTACACCTTC	CASSPGTESTSYGYTF
TRBV11-3	TRBJ2-1	-	-	TGTGCCAGCAGCTCCGGGGCCTCGGGACTTGCCGCAAATGAGCAGTTCTTC	CASSSGASGLAANEQFF
TRBV28	TRBJ1-3	-	once	TGTGCCAGCAGTTCTGACAGTTTACCCTCTGGAAACACCATATATTTT	CASSSDSLPSGNTIYF
TRBV7-9	TRBJ1-5	TRBD1	-	TGTGCCAGCAGCTTAGGGTCAGGGGGCCCTCCTAATAGCAATCAGCCCCAGCATTTT	CASSLGSGGPPNSNQPQHF
TRBV7-9	TRBJ1-5	-	-	TGTGCCAGCAGCCAGACCCAGGGACCCCAGCATTTT	CASSQTQGPQHF
TRBV7-9	TRBJ2-3	-	-	TGTGCCAGCAGCCCATGGGGCGGTTCCGACACAGATACGCAGTATTTT	CASSPWGGSDTDTQYF
TRBV11-3	TRBJ2-7	-	-	TGTGCCAGCAGCTTAGTTGGGGGAGGCGAGCAGTACTTC	CASSLVGGGEQYF
TRBV4-3	TRBJ2-5	-	-	TGCGCCAGCAGCCAAGATGTCGGACAGTGGGAGACCCAGTACTTC	CASSQDVGQWETQYF
TRBV7-7	TRBJ2-2	-	-	TGTGCTAGCAGCTTAGACAGGAACACCGGGGAGCTGTTTTTT	CASSLDRNTGELFF
TRBV11-1	TRBJ2-2	TRBD2	-	TGTGCCAGCAGCTTACAACCTAGCGGAGCGAACACCGGGGAGCTGTTTTTT	CASSLQPSGANTGELFF
TRBV9	TRBJ2-5	TRBD2	-	TGTGCCAGCAGCGTAGCTAGCGGGAGCATCCAAGAGACCCAGTACTTC	CASSVASGSIQETQYF
TRBV2	TRBJ2-3	-	-	TGTGCCAGCAGTGATTTGGCTACAGATACGCAGTATTTT	CASSDLATDTQYF
TRBV13	TRBJ2-3	TRBD2	-	TGTGCCACCGAGCGGGGAAGCACAGATACGCAGTATTTT	CATERGSTDTQYF
TRBV28	TRBJ2-1	TRBD2	-	TGTGCCAGCAGCGTTCAAGGACTAGCGGGAGGGTTCAATGAGCAGTTCTTC	CASSVQGLAGGFNEQFF
TRBV6-1	TRBJ2-1	-	-	TGTGCCAGCAGTGATTTGGGCATGTCCTACAATGAGCAGTTCTTC	CASSDLGMSYNEQFF
TRBV5-1	TRBJ2-1	-	-	TGCGCCAGCAGCCTGGGACTTCCCTCCTACAATGAGCAGTTCTTC	CASSLGLPSYNEQFF
TRBV10-3	TRBJ2-7	TRBD2	once	TGTGCCGCAGCCGCTGGGCTAGCGGGAGTAGGGGAGCAGTACTTC	CAAAAGLAGVGEQYF
TRBV5-6	TRBJ2-7	TRBD1	-	TGTGCCAGCAGCTCGGGACAGGCCGACTCGCCGTACTTC	CASSSGQADSPYF
TRBV18	TRBJ2-5	TRBD2	-	TGTGCCAGCTCACCAAAAGCGGGAGAAGGGCAAGAGACCCAGTACTTC	CASSPKAGEGQETQYF
TRBV10-1	TRBJ2-2	-	-	TGCGCCAGCAGTGATCAGGCTCCCGGGGAGCTGTTTTTT	CASSDQAPGELFF
TRBV27	TRBJ1-1	-	-	TGTGCCAGCACCCTACTAGGGACTTCGGAAGCTTTCTTT	CASTLLGTSEAFF
TRBV7-8	TRBJ2-1	-	-	TGTGCCAGCAGCTTAGTAAATAATGAGCAGTTCTTC	CASSLVNNEQFF
TRBV12-5	TRBJ2-7	TRBD2	-	TGTGCTAGTGGTTTGGTACTTCGGCGGGAGCACGAGCAGTACTTC	CASGLVLRREHEQYF
TRBV5-1	TRBJ2-1	TRBD2	-	TGCGCCAGCAGCACGGATGGACTAGCGGCACCTTCGAGGGACAATGAGCAGTTCTTC	CASSTDGLAAPSRDNEQFF
TRBV13	TRBJ2-2	-	-	TGTGCCAGCAGCCATCTCGGGACCGGGGAGCTGTTTTTT	CASSHLGTGELFF